This TCR beta chain emerged from a study of blood T cells in healthy people across ages. A second 7 to 11 cycle PCR used barcoded and J-beta primers. TCRdb reprocessed the 5' RACE reads via MiXCR and lists one record per CDR3 protein. The repertoire consists of under 1 million distinct CDR3 sequences, with under 45% occurring once and the leading ten covering 15% to 25%. As regards this clonotype: Its antigen remains unknown.

Findings of the study overall: Age showed a roughly linear inverse relationship with TCR beta diversity per million T cells.

Isolated per sample were at least 7 million PBMCs. Germline-derived CDR1 and CDR2 are MGHRA and YSYEKL. The CDR3 loop spans 16 amino acids. Deletions cut 3 bases from V and 1 base from J, with 15 bases between. Sequenced: blood. The chain combines TRBV4-1 with TRBJ2-5; possible D gene TRBD1, 6 bases. The TCR sequence derives from a man in his 60s in good health. The DNA of the CDR3 is TGCGCCAGCAGCCACGATAAACGGACAGCCCAAGAGACCCAGTACTTC. As protein: CASSHDKRTAQETQYF.